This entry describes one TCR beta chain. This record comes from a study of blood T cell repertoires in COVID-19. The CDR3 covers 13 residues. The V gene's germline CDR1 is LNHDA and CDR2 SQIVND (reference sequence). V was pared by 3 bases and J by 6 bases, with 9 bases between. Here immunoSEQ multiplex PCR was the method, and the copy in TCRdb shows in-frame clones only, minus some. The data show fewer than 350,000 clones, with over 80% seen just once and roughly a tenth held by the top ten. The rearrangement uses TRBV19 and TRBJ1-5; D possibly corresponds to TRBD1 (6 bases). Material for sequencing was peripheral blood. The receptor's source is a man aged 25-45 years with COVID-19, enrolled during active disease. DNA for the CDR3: TGTGCCAGTAGTATCAGGGGAACTCAGCCCCAGCATTTT. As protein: CASSIRGTQPQHF.